This TCR beta chain emerged from a study of blood T cells in healthy people across ages. This clonotype has just a few counts. Germline-derived CDR1 and CDR2 are ENHRY and SYGVKD. J lost 10 bases, V lost 6 bases, and 0 bases had no gene match. The CDR3 runs 12 residues. The second PCR ran roughly 7 to 11 cycles with a sample-barcoded 5' primer and J-beta primers. In TCRdb, the 5' RACE reads were re-called with MiXCR into one record per CDR3 protein. Of hundreds of thousands of distinct CDR3 sequences listed, about 62% are singletons. The TCR originated in a man between 25 and 39 years old in good health. This rearrangement joins TRBV10-3 to TRBJ2-1, with 13 positions matching TRBD2. Sequenced sample: blood. CDR3 protein: CAIRLAGGEQFF. CDR3 nucleotide sequence: TGTGCCATCAGACTAGCGGGAGGGGAGCAGTTCTTC.